The 9 T cell receptor beta chains below come from one sample, sequenced in a study of blood T cell repertoires in COVID-19. Measured with immunoSEQ multiplex PCR; TCRdb has only the in-frame clones, and not every one. Here the sample spans tens of thousands of clones, roughly 72% being singletons. The sample comprised peripheral blood. All receptors come from a woman in her sixties in a cohort sampled during active or convalescent COVID-19.

This clone appeared a few times. The CDR3 coding sequence is TGTGCCAGTAGTTTTGGACAGGGTGCCGGGGAGCTGTTTTTT. Protein: CASSFGQGAGELFF. J is TRBJ2-2 and V is TRBV19, with 8 bases fitting TRBD1. This CDR3 region has 14 residues. Germline V CDR1 and CDR2: LNHDA, SQIVND (reference sequence). Trimming took 5 bases from V and 6 from J; bases not matched to a gene: 5.

This chain links TRBV7-9 with TRBJ1-5; TRBD1 matches 9 bases. Germline V gene data show CDR1 as SEHNR and CDR2 as FQNEAQ (reference sequence). The CDR3 contains 15 residues. V was pared by 6 bases and J by 7 bases, with 10 bases of the junction left unmatched. The CDR3: CASSPGDREWQPQHF. Here the CDR3 DNA reads TGTGCCAGCAGTCCCGGGGACAGGGAATGGCAGCCCCAGCATTTT. Using reference TRBV7-9 and TRBJ1-5 for the parts outside the CDR3, the full variable domain is DTGVSQNPRHKITKRGQNVTFRCDPISEHNRLYWYRQTLGQGPEFLTYFQNEAQLEKSRLLSDRFSAERPKGSFSTLEIQRTEQGDSAMYLCASSPGDREWQPQHFGDGTRLSIL.

This clone was observed once. V is TRBV11-2 and J is TRBJ2-3, with a tentative D call TRBD1 (5 bases). CDR1 and CDR2 from the germline V gene are SGHAT and FQNNGV. Trimming left V 4 bases short and J 5 bases short, with 16 bases between. This CDR3 spans 15 amino acids. The CDR3 reads CASSSAQVPEDTQYF. For the CDR3, the DNA is TGTGCCAGCAGCTCGGCACAGGTACCGGAAGATACGCAGTATTTT.

This chain links TRBV28 with TRBJ2-7; 11 bases are a match to TRBD1. The CDR3 sequence is 16 residues long. Germline V gene lookup returns CDR1 MDHEN and CDR2 SYDVKM. The V and J ends lost 3 bases and 5 bases, in that order; junction bases with no gene match: 9. The CDR3 DNA sequence: TGTGCCAGCAGTTTTCTAGGACAGGGGGCTATAGACGAGCAGTACTTC. Translation: CASSFLGQGAIDEQYF. Variable domain in full (rest from reference TRBV28 and TRBJ2-7): DVKVTQSSRYLVKRTGEKVFLECVQDMDHENMFWYRQDPGLGLRLIYFSYDVKMKEKGDIPEGYSVSREKKERFSLILESASTNQTSMYLCASSFLGQGAIDEQYFGPGTRLTVT.

V usage is TRBV30 and J usage is TRBJ1-1; D unclear. CDR3 size: 14 residues. V was trimmed by 4 bases and J by 3 bases, leaving 15 bases between them. The V gene's germline CDR1 is GTSNPN and CDR2 SVGIG (reference sequence). As DNA, the CDR3 is TGTGCCTGGACGGCCGGGCGGAGGGACACTGAAGCTTTCTTT. Translation: CAWTAGRRDTEAFF.

The chain joins TRBV5-5 to TRBJ1-2; 7 bases agree with TRBD1. There are 14 residues in the CDR3. V lost 4 bases, J lost 0 bases, and 3 bases stayed unmatched. CDR1 is SGHKS and CDR2 is YYEKEE in the germline V gene (reference sequence). As DNA, the CDR3 is TGTGCCAGCAGCCTGGACAGGACTAACTATGGCTACACCTTC. It translates to CASSLDRTNYGYTF. Full variable domain (remainder filled in from reference TRBV5-5 and TRBJ1-2): DAGVTQSPTHLIKTRGQQVTLRCSPISGHKSVSWYQQVLGQGPQFIFQYYEKEERGRGNFPDRFSARQFPNYSSELNVNALLLGDSALYLCASSLDRTNYGYTFGSGTRLTVV.

This clone has a handful of counts. V is TRBV9 and J is TRBJ1-1; TRBD1 agrees at 8 bases. Germline CDR1 reads SGDLS; CDR2 reads YYNGEE. CDR3 length: 16 residues. V shed 0 bases and J 5 bases; nucleotides not matched to a gene: 9. The CDR3 nucleotides read TGTGCCAGCAGCGTAGCACCGGCCAGGGGGCCAACTGAAGCTTTCTTT. This translates into CASSVAPARGPTEAFF.

This sequence joins TRBV2 and TRBJ1-1; no clear D gene. Trimming shortened V by 5 bases and J by 7 bases, and 23 bases separated the two germline ends. This CDR3 is built from 16 residues. Germline assignment: CDR1 SNHLY and CDR2 FYNNEI. For the CDR3, the DNA is TGTGCCAGCAGTATCCTCGGCGCGGGAAGCTATAGTGAAGCTTTCTTT. It yields the protein CASSILGAGSYSEAFF. Using reference TRBV2 and TRBJ1-1 for the parts outside the CDR3, the full variable domain is EPEVTQTPSHQVTQMGQEVILRCVPISNHLYFYWYRQILGQKVEFLVSFYNNEISEKSEIFDDQFSVERPDGSNFTLKIRSTKLEDSAMYFCASSILGAGSYSEAFFGQGTRLTVV.

This chain joins TRBV30 and TRBJ1-2; maybe TRBD1 (5 bases). Germline values: CDR1 GTSNPN, CDR2 SVGIG (reference sequence). Trimming took off 1 base at V and 5 bases at J, with 14 bases between the two ends. The CDR3 extends over 14 amino acids. The CDR3 region has the DNA TGTGCCTGGAGTGCTGGGGCAGGTACTTATGGCTACACCTTC. It codes for CAWSAGAGTYGYTF.